What follows are 25 T cell receptor beta chains derived from one specimen sequenced in a study of metastatic and nonmetastatic thyroid tumors. No patient received treatment before thyroid surgery. TCRdb called clones again from the PCR reads with MiXCR. The sample records about 27,000 clones, around a sixth being singletons. The sequenced sample was blood. Every receptor here comes from a male donor with papillary thyroid cancer or a benign thyroid nodule (not recorded which). Some clones in this sample may be carry-over from other donors' samples.

This clone showed up many times. The J gene is TRBJ2-1, the V gene TRBV6-1; D unresolved. The germline V and J ends were trimmed by 1 base and 0 bases, with 7 bases remaining between them. Germline V CDR1 and CDR2: MNHNS, SASEGT. CDR3 length: 15 residues. The DNA for the CDR3 is TGTGCCAGCAGTGAAGATGGATACTCCTACAATGAGCAGTTCTTC. The encoded protein is CASSEDGYSYNEQFF.

Only a few counts were recorded for this clone. The chain carries TRBV6-2 or TRBV6-3 and TRBJ2-2; TRBD2 matches 11 bases. Germline V lookup: CDR1 MNHEY, CDR2 SVGEGT. There are 16 residues in the CDR3. V gave up 8 bases and J gave up 8 bases; unmatched junction bases: 13. CDR3 DNA sequence: TGTGCCAGCCTTCCCCATAGCGGGAGGGCAGCAGGGGAGCTGTTTTTT. Protein product: CASLPHSGRAAGELFF.

This clone was found many times. V and J are TRBV6-5 and TRBJ1-2; 10 nucleotides align to TRBD1. Germline V gene lookup returns CDR1 MNHEY and CDR2 SVGAGI. This CDR3 has 14 amino acids. The trim removed 0 bases at V and 8 bases at J, leaving 3 bases unmatched. CDR3 nucleotides: TGTGCCAGCAGTTACTCCGGGACAGGGGAAGGCTACACCTTC. Its protein is CASSYSGTGEGYTF.

For this clone: The junction differs from germline at one of its ends, possibly a read error. This rearrangement joins TRBV9 to TRBJ2-7; 10 bases match TRBD2. This CDR3 is built from 16 residues. The germline V gene encodes CDR1 SGDLS and CDR2 YYNGEE. This CDR3 is CASRVGLAEGSYEQYF. The CDR3 DNA reads TGTGCCAGCAGAGTAGGACTAGCGGAGGGCTCCTACGAGCAGTACTTC.

The CDR3 protein is CASSQVGGSYNEQFF. The CDR3, as DNA: TGTGCCAGCTCCCAGGTGGGAGGATCCTACAATGAGCAGTTCTTC. The V gene is TRBV18, the J gene TRBJ2-1; TRBD2 might be the D (6 bases). V lost 6 bases and J 1 base, leaving 13 bases between the germline ends. Germline loops: CDR1 KGHSH, CDR2 LQKENI. The CDR3 consists of 15 residues.

This clone was observed at least ten times. This chain uses TRBV15 with TRBJ1-1, with 8 bases that match TRBD1. J gave up 11 bases and V 5 bases, and 16 bases lay outside the gene matches. This CDR3 region has 15 residues. CDR1 is LNHNV and CDR2 is YYDKDF in the germline V gene (reference sequence). DNA for the CDR3: TGTGCCACCAGCCGAAACCTAGACAGGGGAGCTGCCGCTTTCTTT. As protein: CATSRNLDRGAAAFF.

This clone was seen many times. The DNA of the CDR3 is TGTGCCAGCAGTGGAACCCCCTACGAGCAGTACTTC. Protein product: CASSGTPYEQYF. The chain recombines TRBV28 with TRBJ2-7; D remains ambiguous. Germline V lookup: CDR1 MDHEN, CDR2 SYDVKM. The ends were cut back, 5 bases at V and 2 bases at J, with 7 bases in the middle. CDR3 length: 12 amino acids.

V is TRBV30 and J is TRBJ2-1; D remains ambiguous. Per germline, CDR1 GTSNPN and CDR2 SVGIG (reference sequence). The V and J ends lost 2 bases and 10 bases respectively, with 15 bases between them. CDR3 length: 13 amino acids. CDR3 coding DNA: TGTGCCTGGAGTCTCCCAGGCGAGTGGGAGCAGTTCTTC. It encodes CAWSLPGEWEQFF.

There are many counts of this clone. CDR3: CASSQTGTGLYEQYF. The CDR3 nucleotides read TGTGCCAGCAGCCAAACCGGGACAGGGTTGTACGAGCAGTACTTC. This chain connects TRBV3-1 to TRBJ2-7, with 9 bases matching TRBD1. Germline V gives CDR1 LGHDT, CDR2 YNNKEL (reference sequence). The J segment lost 4 bases and the V segment lost 2 bases, leaving 6 bases of the junction unmatched. The CDR3 spans 15 residues.

At least ten counts were recorded for this clone. The CDR3 DNA is TGCAGTGCTAGAGCTCTACAACAGGGGGCGCGGTACGAGCAGTACTTC. This sequence encodes CSARALQQGARYEQYF. The chain is built from TRBV20-1 and TRBJ2-7; TRBD1 aligns across 9 bases. This CDR3 comprises 16 residues. V was clipped by 1 base and J by 4 bases; unmatched bases: 11. Germline assignment: CDR1 DFQATT and CDR2 SNEGSKA (reference sequence).

This clone showed up just a few times. CDR3 nucleotides: TGTGCCAGCAGTTCACCTAACAGGGGTTCCTACGAGCAGTACTTC. Translation: CASSSPNRGSYEQYF. The V call is TRBV12-3 or TRBV12-4, the J call TRBJ2-7, with 7 bases fitting TRBD1. The CDR3 sequence is 15 residues long. The junction had 7 bases not matched to a gene; V was cut back by 4 bases and J by 1 base.

As regards this clone: Other DNA sequences from this sample encode an identical CDR3 as well. The V and J genes are TRBV28 and TRBJ2-7, with TRBD2 identical over 8 bases. Germline assignment: CDR1 MDHEN and CDR2 SYDVKM. The CDR3 sequence is 16 residues long. With V trimmed by 2 bases and J by 1 base, 7 bases remained unmatched. The CDR3 bases are TGTGCCAGCAGTTTAGTCGGTCTAGCGGGTTCCTACGAGCAGTACTTC. Translation gives CASSLVGLAGSYEQYF.

This clone was picked up many times. The V and J genes are TRBV4-1 and TRBJ2-7; unclear D gene. This CDR3 is built from 14 residues. The V end was cut by 5 bases, the J end by 7 bases, with 18 bases between. The germline V gene encodes CDR1 MGHRA and CDR2 YSYEKL. The chain's CDR3 is CASSDAALVGEQYF. For the CDR3, the DNA is TGCGCCAGCAGCGACGCGGCCCTGGTGGGTGAGCAGTACTTC.

This clone was observed at least ten times. This rearrangement joins TRBV6-1 to TRBJ2-1; D might be TRBD1 (5 bases). This CDR3 has 15 residues. V was cut by 2 bases and J by 6 bases, with 14 bases left in between. Germline CDR1 MNHNS, CDR2 SASEGT. Here the CDR3 DNA reads TGTGCCAGCAGTGAAACGTTACAGGACGGCAATGAGCAGTTCTTC. The encoded protein is CASSETLQDGNEQFF.

This clone was picked up a small number of times. The DNA for the CDR3 is TGTGCCAGCAGGCCACCTAATGAAAAACTGTTTTTT. It is translated as CASRPPNEKLFF. The V and J genes are TRBV6-5 and TRBJ1-4; D call uncertain. The germline V gene encodes CDR1 MNHEY and CDR2 SVGAGI. The CDR3 totals 12 residues. Trimming pared 6 bases from V and 3 bases from J, leaving 5 bases between.

This clone occurred many times. At one end the junction does not follow the germline gene, possibly because of a read error. The chain couples TRBV28 to TRBJ2-5, with D uncertain. There are 14 residues in the CDR3. The germline V gene encodes CDR1 MDHEN and CDR2 SYDVKM. The CDR3 coding sequence is TGTGCCGGCAGCACCGGCACCCCTCGAGGGACCCAGTACTTC. It translates to CAGSTGTPRGTQYF. The full variable domain, its missing parts supplied by reference TRBV28 and TRBJ2-5, is DVKVTQSSRYLVKRTGEKVFLECVQDMDHENMFWYRQDPGLGLRLIYFSYDVKMKEKGDIPEGYSVSREKKERFSLILESASTNQTSMYLCAGSTGTPRGTQYFGPGTRLLVL.

The V gene is TRBV28, the J gene TRBJ2-1; D is possibly TRBD2 (5 bases). In germline, CDR1 is MDHEN, CDR2 SYDVKM. The V end lost 2 bases, the J end lost 6 bases, and 11 bases lay between the germline ends. CDR3 length: 14 residues. For the CDR3, the DNA is TGTGCCAGCAGTTTAGAACTAGGGAGCAATGAGCAGTTCTTC. Its protein product is CASSLELGSNEQFF.

The rearrangement uses TRBV15 and TRBJ1-1; D is ambiguous. In germline, CDR1 is LNHNV, CDR2 YYDKDF (reference sequence). With 1 base removed from V and 9 bases from J, the gap between germline ends came to 15 bases. The CDR3 consists of 14 residues. CDR3 sequence (DNA): TGTGCCACCAGCAGAGTGAGTCGTGAGTACAAAGCTTTCTTT. It yields the protein CATSRVSREYKAFF.

This clone was seen at least ten times. The rearrangement uses TRBV5-6 and TRBJ1-5, with 7 positions matching TRBD1. The V gene's germline CDR1 is SGHDT and CDR2 YYEEEE. J lost 4 bases, V lost 4 bases, and 8 bases had no gene match. The CDR3 length is 15 residues. CDR3 amino acids: CASSLMGQMNQPQHF. The CDR3 DNA sequence: TGTGCCAGCAGCCTGATGGGACAGATGAATCAGCCCCAGCATTTT.

The V gene is TRBV7-6, the J gene TRBJ2-2, with 7 bases lining up with TRBD1. CDR3 length: 16 residues. V was clipped by 2 bases and J by 2 bases; unmatched bases: 5. The germline CDR1 and CDR2 sequences are SGHVS and FNYEAQ. The CDR3 loop is CASSLWTGCNTGELFF. CDR3 nucleotides: TGTGCCAGCAGCTTATGGACAGGTTGTAACACCGGGGAGCTGTTTTTT.

This clone was found many times. The chain combines TRBV4-2 with TRBJ2-3; 9 bases match TRBD2. Germline V CDR1 and CDR2: LGHNA, YNFKEQ. This CDR3 is 17 amino acids long. Trimming cost V 0 bases and J 1 base; bases outside gene matches: 5. The CDR3, as DNA: TGTGCCAGCAGCCAAGATTTACTAGCGGGTCGCACAGATACGCAGTATTTT. Its protein is CASSQDLLAGRTDTQYF.

This clone was recorded only once. This rearrangement joins TRBV11-2 to TRBJ2-7; the match to TRBD2 covers 10 bases. This CDR3 contains 15 residues. CDR1 is SGHAT and CDR2 is FQNNGV in the germline V gene. V was clipped by 3 bases and J by 3 bases; unmatched bases: 5. The CDR3 loop is CASSFFSGRHYEQYF. In DNA form, the CDR3 reads TGTGCCAGCAGCTTCTTTAGCGGGAGGCACTACGAGCAGTACTTC.

Many counts were recorded for this clone. The rearrangement joins TRBV28 to TRBJ1-1, with TRBD1 as a possible D gene (5 bases). Germline V gene sequence: CDR1 MDHEN, CDR2 SYDVKM. The CDR3 has 14 amino acids. The V gene lost 6 bases and the J gene lost 6 bases, with 17 bases spanning the gap. CDR3 DNA: TGTGCCAGCAGCCGCAGGGAAAATCGCCCTGAAGCTTTCTTT. This gives the protein CASSRRENRPEAFF.

This clone was counted many times. J is TRBJ2-1 and V is TRBV6-5; D perhaps matches TRBD1 (6 bases). Germline CDR1 reads MNHEY; CDR2 reads SVGAGI. V was cut by 2 bases and J by 8 bases, with 10 bases left in between. This CDR3 region has 13 residues. CDR3 sequence reads: CASSYTGIYEQFF. The CDR3 nucleotides are TGTGCCAGCAGTTACACAGGGATCTATGAGCAGTTCTTC.

This clone was counted many times. This sequence joins TRBV15 and TRBJ1-5, with 7 bases aligning to TRBD1. The CDR3 extends over 16 amino acids. Germline values: CDR1 LNHNV, CDR2 YYDKDF (reference sequence). Losses at the gene ends were 1 base for V and 6 bases for J; bases not matched to a gene: 9. The chain's CDR3 is CATSRGGGQGVQPQHF. In nucleotides, the CDR3 is TGTGCCACCAGCAGAGGAGGAGGCCAGGGGGTTCAGCCCCAGCATTTT.